This record concerns one TCR beta chain sequence. In the original analysis: Counts of nucleated cells, estimated from reference gene primer amplification, were obtained. The method was immunoSEQ multiplex PCR; TCRdb's version includes in-frame clones alone and lacks a portion of them. From that table come the V and J calls and clone size; the DNA was used to work out D and trimming. The sample has 220,000 or so clones, 89% seen once. Germline trimming cut 0 bases from V and 4 bases from J; bases unmatched to any gene: 5. This CDR3 spans 16 amino acids. Germline V gene lookup returns CDR1 SGHRS and CDR2 YFSETQ. The data stem from a study of blood T cell repertoires in COVID-19. Study in general: Samples taken during acute and convalescent COVID-19 were collected in the United States, Italy and Spain. The analysed material was cDNA or gDNA that came from T cells, B-cell-depleted T cells, or PBMCs.

The sample taken for sequencing was peripheral blood. This TCR derives from a man aged 60 to 75 who had recovered from COVID-19. The rearrangement joins TRBV5-1 to TRBJ2-1; 9 positions match TRBD2. The CDR3 is CASSLATSGLYNEQFF. The CDR3 region has the DNA TGCGCCAGCAGCTTGGCGACTAGCGGACTATACAATGAGCAGTTCTTC.